The T cell receptor (beta chain) described here comes from a study of blood T cell repertoires in COVID-19. TCRdb's table, derived via immunoSEQ multiplex PCR, lists solely in-frame clones and lacks some. Among 150,000 to 200,000 clones listed, about 88% were seen once. The TCR comes from a man between 65 and 85 years old with active or convalescent COVID-19. The material sequenced was peripheral blood.

The CDR3 spells CASGTTGRVETQYF. The CDR3 DNA is TGTGCCAGCGGGACAACAGGGAGGGTGGAGACCCAGTACTTC. The genes are TRBV6-5 and TRBJ2-5; D is perhaps TRBD2 (7 bases). From germline, CDR1 is MNHEY and CDR2 SVGAGI. CDR3 length: 14 amino acids. V was pared by 8 bases and J by 5 bases, with 18 bases between.